This passage covers 20 T cell receptor beta chains from one sample sequenced in a study of T cell responses to AZD1222 COVID-19 vaccine. Here immunoSEQ multiplex PCR was the method, and the copy in TCRdb shows in-frame clones only, minus some. The sample yields about 110,000 clones, roughly nine tenths seen once. The source material was peripheral blood, sampled on day 0 of AZD1222 vaccination. The receptor set was obtained from an adult in good health.

The J gene is TRBJ1-1, the V gene TRBV19, with no clear D. CDR1 is LNHDA, CDR2 SQIVND, per germline (reference sequence). CDR3 length: 15 residues. The V end was cut by 3 bases, the J end by 7 bases, with 18 bases between. The CDR3 loop is CASSMDSALGIEAFF. The CDR3 coding sequence is TGTGCCAGTAGTATGGACTCTGCCCTGGGTATTGAAGCTTTCTTT.

The chain is built from TRBV28 and TRBJ1-2, with TRBD1 matching 7 bases. Trimming took 3 bases from V and 3 from J; bases not matched to a gene: 7. Germline-derived CDR1 and CDR2 are MDHEN and SYDVKM. The CDR3 is 15 residues long. The DNA for the CDR3 is TGTGCCAGCAGTTTGCCCAGGGGGATGGACTATGGCTACACCTTC. Amino acids: CASSLPRGMDYGYTF.

This sequence joins TRBV5-1 and TRBJ2-7; D remains unclear. The CDR3 covers 13 residues. CDR1 is SGHRS, CDR2 YFSETQ, per germline. The V and J ends lost 4 bases and 9 bases respectively, with 17 bases between them. CDR3 sequence reads: CASSPGLQSAQYF. The CDR3 nucleotides are TGCGCCAGCAGCCCCGGGTTACAGTCCGCGCAGTACTTC.

This clone was detected once. CDR3: CASSPQRGGETQYF. The CDR3 nucleotides read TGTGCCAGCAGCCCACAGCGGGGCGGGGAGACCCAGTACTTC. This sequence joins TRBV7-9 and TRBJ2-5; 7 bases match TRBD2. V was pared by 5 bases and J by 5 bases, with 8 bases of the junction left unmatched. CDR3 length equals 14 residues. Germline V gives CDR1 SEHNR, CDR2 FQNEAQ (reference sequence).

This clone was found once. The genes are TRBV2 and TRBJ2-6; a weak D match, TRBD1 (6 bases). CDR1 and CDR2 (germline): SNHLY, FYNNEI. CDR3 length: 14 residues. The V end lost 7 bases, the J end lost 0 bases, and 7 bases lay between the germline ends. CDR3 sequence (DNA): TGTGCCAGCACGACAGGCTCTGGGGCCAACGTCCTGACTTTC. Translating gives CASTTGSGANVLTF.

This clone is a singleton in its sample. The chain employs TRBV2 and TRBJ1-5, with D unclear. Trimming removed 5 bases from V and 9 bases from J, with 8 bases in between. The CDR3 contains 11 residues. CDR1 and CDR2 from the germline V gene are SNHLY and FYNNEI. In nucleotides, the CDR3 is TGTGCCAGCAGTCGCAGCGCGCCCCAGCATTTT. Residues: CASSRSAPQHF. Variable domain in full (rest from reference TRBV2 and TRBJ1-5): EPEVTQTPSHQVTQMGQEVILRCVPISNHLYFYWYRQILGQKVEFLVSFYNNEISEKSEIFDDQFSVERPDGSNFTLKIRSTKLEDSAMYFCASSRSAPQHFGDGTRLSIL.

The sample holds a few counts of this clone. The chain has TRBV7-8 and TRBJ2-7; 7 bases agree with TRBD2. The CDR3 spans 14 residues. Germline-derived CDR1 and CDR2 are SGHVS and FQNEAQ. V was pared by 0 bases and J by 4 bases, with 3 bases of the junction left unmatched. This CDR3 reads CASSLAAGLYEQYF. Here the CDR3 DNA reads TGTGCCAGCAGCTTAGCAGCGGGGCTATACGAGCAGTACTTC.

The chain has TRBV6-5 and TRBJ1-3; D is unresolved. The CDR3 consists of 14 residues. Trimming took 6 bases from V and 4 from J, leaving 13 bases between them. CDR1 is MNHEY and CDR2 is SVGAGI in the germline V gene. The CDR3 spells CASSPSTLGNTIYF. CDR3 sequence (DNA): TGTGCCAGCAGCCCCTCGACGCTGGGAAACACCATATATTTT.

The V and J genes are TRBV19 and TRBJ2-5, with D perhaps TRBD1 (7 bases). The V end lost 4 bases, the J end lost 5 bases, and 17 bases lay between the germline ends. Germline assignment: CDR1 LNHDA and CDR2 SQIVND (reference sequence). The CDR3 length is 15 residues. The CDR3 sequence is CASSTPSTGRETQYF. CDR3 in DNA: TGTGCCAGTAGTACCCCCTCGACAGGGAGGGAGACCCAGTACTTC.

CDR3 protein: CASSPERDVQPEAFF. For the CDR3, the DNA is TGTGCCAGCTCACCCGAGCGGGACGTCCAACCTGAAGCTTTCTTT. The rearrangement joins TRBV18 to TRBJ1-1, with D possibly TRBD1 on 5 matching bases. The V gene lost 3 bases and the J gene lost 6 bases, with 17 bases spanning the gap. The CDR3 runs to 15 residues. CDR1 and CDR2 (germline): KGHSH, LQKENI.

The chain carries TRBV7-8 and TRBJ1-2; D is uncertain. V gave up 5 bases and J gave up 8 bases, with 15 bases separating them. Per the germline V gene, CDR1 is SGHVS and CDR2 is FQNEAQ. This CDR3 region has 13 residues. CDR3 in DNA: TGTGCCAGCAGCCTCTCCCGGGATGCGGGCTACACCTTC. Its translation: CASSLSRDAGYTF.

The chain has TRBV3-1 (or the pseudogene TRBV3-2) and TRBJ1-4; tentatively, D is TRBD1 (6 bases). Per the germline V gene, CDR1 is LGHDT and CDR2 is YNNKEL (reference sequence). The CDR3 runs 14 residues. V was clipped by 4 bases and J by 2 bases, with 8 bases between them. The CDR3 reads CASSRDRTNEKLFF. CDR3 nucleotide sequence: TGTGCCAGCAGCCGAGACAGGACTAATGAAAAACTGTTTTTT.

The chain recombines TRBV12-3 or TRBV12-4 with TRBJ1-2; D possibly corresponds to TRBD1 (6 bases). Trimming took off 1 base at V and 8 bases at J, with 11 bases between the two ends. CDR3 length equals 13 residues. CDR3 sequence (DNA): TGTGCCAGCAGTTTAGTAAGGGGGAAAGGCTACACCTTC. As protein: CASSLVRGKGYTF.

V gene TRBV5-1 combines with J gene TRBJ1-3; D gene uncertain. V shed 4 bases and J shed 0 bases, with 14 bases lying between them. The V gene's germline CDR1 is SGHRS and CDR2 YFSETQ. There are 16 residues in the CDR3. CDR3 region: CASSNGITSSGNTIYF. As DNA, the CDR3 is TGCGCCAGCAGCAATGGTATCACGAGCTCTGGAAACACCATATATTTT.

The chain joins TRBV5-6 to TRBJ1-2; D is perhaps TRBD1 (5 bases). Trimming stripped 3 bases from V and 5 bases from J, with 20 bases between. Germline V gene sequence: CDR1 SGHDT, CDR2 YYEEEE. The CDR3 consists of 16 residues. The CDR3 loop is CASSSAFRAVGYGYTF. The CDR3 DNA sequence: TGTGCCAGCAGCTCCGCCTTCAGGGCCGTCGGATATGGCTACACCTTC.

The chain links TRBV7-2 to TRBJ2-1; 8 bases align to TRBD2. V trimming: 2 bases; J trimming: 7 bases; junction bases outside the gene matches: 7. Germline V CDR1 and CDR2: SGHTA, FQGNSA. This CDR3 region has 15 residues. CDR3 sequence (DNA): TGTGCCAGCAGCTTAAGATCGGGGGGGCGTAATGAGCAGTTCTTC. It encodes CASSLRSGGRNEQFF.

This clone was seen just once. The chain joins TRBV19 to TRBJ1-4; 9 bases match TRBD1. Trimming took 3 bases from V and 6 from J; bases not matched to a gene: 2. Looked up from germline, CDR1 is LNHDA and CDR2 is SQIVND (reference sequence). The CDR3 is 14 residues long. CDR3 nucleotides: TGTGCCAGTAGTATGACAGGGGGGCATGAAAAACTGTTTTTT. Amino acid sequence: CASSMTGGHEKLFF.

The J gene is TRBJ2-3, the V gene TRBV19; D gene ambiguous. This CDR3 contains 14 residues. Trimming took 9 bases from V and 0 from J, leaving 13 bases between them. Germline V gives CDR1 LNHDA, CDR2 SQIVND (reference sequence). The CDR3 is CASPQPSSTDTQYF. Here the CDR3 DNA reads TGTGCCAGCCCTCAGCCATCTAGCACAGATACGCAGTATTTT.

V and J are TRBV12-5 and TRBJ2-1; D is ambiguous. There are 12 residues in the CDR3. The germline gives CDR1 LGHNT, CDR2 FRNRAP. Trimming stripped 0 bases from V and 5 bases from J, with 2 bases between. The DNA for the CDR3 is TGTGCTAGTGGTTTGGTCGACAATGAGCAGTTCTTC. This gives the protein CASGLVDNEQFF.

V is TRBV9 and J is TRBJ2-5; possibly TRBD1 for D (5 bases). Germline-derived CDR1 and CDR2 are SGDLS and YYNGEE. CDR3 length equals 13 residues. V lost 5 bases and J lost 5, with 13 bases in between. CDR3 DNA: TGTGCCAGCAGAGGGGCAGGGTCGGAGACCCAGTACTTC. It translates to CASRGAGSETQYF.